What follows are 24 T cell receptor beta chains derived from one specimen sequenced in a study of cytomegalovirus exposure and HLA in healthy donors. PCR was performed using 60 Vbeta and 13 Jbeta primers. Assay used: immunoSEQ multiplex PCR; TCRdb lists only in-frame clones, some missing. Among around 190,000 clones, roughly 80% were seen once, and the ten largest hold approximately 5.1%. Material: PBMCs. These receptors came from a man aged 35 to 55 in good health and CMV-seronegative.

CDR3 coding DNA: TGCGCCAGCAGCCAGGCTGGGCAGGGCCGATTGGGCTACACCTTC. Translated, it gives CASSQAGQGRLGYTF. The V call is TRBV4-3, the J call TRBJ1-2; the D gene is possibly TRBD1 (5 bases). Germline-derived CDR1 and CDR2 are LGHNA and YSLEER. CDR3 length: 15 amino acids. With 3 bases removed from V and 8 bases from J, the gap between germline ends came to 19 bases.

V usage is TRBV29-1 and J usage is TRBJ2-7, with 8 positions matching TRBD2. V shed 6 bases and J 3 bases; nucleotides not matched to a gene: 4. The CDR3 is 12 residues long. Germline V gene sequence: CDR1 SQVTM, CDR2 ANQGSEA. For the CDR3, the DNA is TGCAGCGTCGGGGGGGACGACTACGAGCAGTACTTC. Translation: CSVGGDDYEQYF.

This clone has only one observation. CDR3 DNA sequence: TGTGCCAGCAGCCTGTCACAGGGGGCGGAACACAATGAGCAGTTCTTC. It encodes CASSLSQGAEHNEQFF. V and J are TRBV7-8 and TRBJ2-1; TRBD1 matches 9 bases. This CDR3 has 16 amino acids. Germline V gene data show CDR1 as SGHVS and CDR2 as FQNEAQ. With V trimmed by 5 bases and J by 5 bases, 10 bases remained unmatched.

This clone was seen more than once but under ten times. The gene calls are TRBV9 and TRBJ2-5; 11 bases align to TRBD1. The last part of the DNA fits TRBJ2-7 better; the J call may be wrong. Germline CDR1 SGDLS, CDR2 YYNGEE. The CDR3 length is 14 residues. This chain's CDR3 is CASSPGQGGYEQYF. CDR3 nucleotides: TGTGCCAGCAGCCCGGGACAGGGGGGGTACGAGCAGTACTTC.

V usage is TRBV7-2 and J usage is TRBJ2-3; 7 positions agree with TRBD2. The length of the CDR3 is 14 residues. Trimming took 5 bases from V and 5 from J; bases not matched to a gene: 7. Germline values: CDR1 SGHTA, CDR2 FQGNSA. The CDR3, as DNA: TGTGCCAGCAGCCCCGGTGGGGGGGGAGATACGCAGTATTTT. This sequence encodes CASSPGGGGDTQYF.

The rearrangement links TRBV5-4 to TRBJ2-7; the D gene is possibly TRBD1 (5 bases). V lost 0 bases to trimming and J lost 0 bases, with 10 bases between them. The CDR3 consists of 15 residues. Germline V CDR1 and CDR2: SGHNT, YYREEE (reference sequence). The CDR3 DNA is TGTGCCAGCAGCTTGGGACAGCCGAGCTCCTACGAGCAGTACTTC. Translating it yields CASSLGQPSSYEQYF.

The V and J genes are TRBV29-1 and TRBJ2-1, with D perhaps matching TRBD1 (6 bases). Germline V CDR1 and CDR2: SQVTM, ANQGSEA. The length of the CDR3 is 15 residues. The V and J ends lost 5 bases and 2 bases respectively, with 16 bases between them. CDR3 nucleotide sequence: TGCAGCGTTACTGGGGGCGGGCATACCTACAATGAGCAGTTCTTC. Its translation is CSVTGGGHTYNEQFF.

CDR3 sequence reads: CASSPGSSNSPLHF. The CDR3 bases are TGTGCCAGCAGCCCAGGGTCGTCCAATTCACCCCTCCACTTT. This chain uses TRBV11-3 with TRBJ1-6; the D gene is possibly TRBD1 (5 bases). Germline CDR1 and CDR2: SGHNT and YENEEA. The CDR3 consists of 14 residues. V shed 5 bases and J shed 7 bases, with 12 bases lying between them.

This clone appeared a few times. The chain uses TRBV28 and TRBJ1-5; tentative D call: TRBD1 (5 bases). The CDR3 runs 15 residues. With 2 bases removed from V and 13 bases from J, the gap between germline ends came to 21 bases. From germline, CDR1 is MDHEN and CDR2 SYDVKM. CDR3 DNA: TGTGCCAGCAGTTTAATCGGACAAGGCCAGAACTCTCAGCATTTT. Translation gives CASSLIGQGQNSQHF.

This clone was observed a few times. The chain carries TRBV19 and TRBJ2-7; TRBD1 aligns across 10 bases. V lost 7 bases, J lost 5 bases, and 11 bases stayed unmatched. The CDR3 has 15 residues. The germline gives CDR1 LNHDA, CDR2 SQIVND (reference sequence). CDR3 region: CASKRPGQGTNEQYF. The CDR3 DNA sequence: TGTGCCAGTAAACGGCCGGGACAGGGGACCAACGAGCAGTACTTC.

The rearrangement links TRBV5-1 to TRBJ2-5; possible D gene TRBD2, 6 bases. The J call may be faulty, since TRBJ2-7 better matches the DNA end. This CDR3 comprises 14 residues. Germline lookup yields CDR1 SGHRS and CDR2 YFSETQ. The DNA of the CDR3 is TGCGCCAGCAGCCCCCAATTATCGGGGGACGAGCAGTACTTC. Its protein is CASSPQLSGDEQYF.

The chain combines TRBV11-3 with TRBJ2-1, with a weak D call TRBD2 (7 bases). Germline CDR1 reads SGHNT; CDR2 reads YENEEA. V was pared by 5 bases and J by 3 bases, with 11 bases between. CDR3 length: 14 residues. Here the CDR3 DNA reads TGTGCCAGCAGCCGGGGGGCGAACTACAATGAGCAGTTCTTC. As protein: CASSRGANYNEQFF.

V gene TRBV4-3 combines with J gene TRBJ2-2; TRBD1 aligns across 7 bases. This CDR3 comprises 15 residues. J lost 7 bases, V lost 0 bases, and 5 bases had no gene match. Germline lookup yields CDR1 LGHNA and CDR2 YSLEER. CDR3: CASSQDPTGVGELFF. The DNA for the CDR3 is TGCGCCAGCAGCCAAGATCCCACAGGGGTCGGGGAGCTGTTTTTT.

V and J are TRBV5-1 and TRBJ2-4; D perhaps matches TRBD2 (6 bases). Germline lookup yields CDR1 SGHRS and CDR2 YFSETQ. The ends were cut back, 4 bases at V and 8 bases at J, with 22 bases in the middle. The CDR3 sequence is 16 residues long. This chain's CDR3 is CASSPGGTSRRDIQYF. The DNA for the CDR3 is TGCGCCAGCAGCCCCGGTGGCACCTCGAGGAGGGACATTCAGTACTTC.

The CDR3 loop is CASRRDNYNEQFF. The CDR3 DNA follows: TGTGCCAGTAGGCGGGATAACTACAATGAGCAGTTCTTC. The chain combines TRBV19 with TRBJ2-1, with TRBD2 as a possible D gene (6 bases). Germline loops: CDR1 LNHDA, CDR2 SQIVND (reference sequence). The V end lost 6 bases, the J end lost 3 bases, and 9 bases lay between the germline ends. The CDR3 length is 13 residues.

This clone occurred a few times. The DNA of the CDR3 is TGTGCCAGCAGCGGGACAGGGAACTATGGCTACACCTTC. This translates into CASSGTGNYGYTF. The chain has TRBV9 and TRBJ1-2; TRBD1 matches 8 bases. This CDR3 has 13 residues. The trim removed 3 bases at V and 2 bases at J, leaving 0 bases unmatched. Germline V gives CDR1 SGDLS, CDR2 YYNGEE.

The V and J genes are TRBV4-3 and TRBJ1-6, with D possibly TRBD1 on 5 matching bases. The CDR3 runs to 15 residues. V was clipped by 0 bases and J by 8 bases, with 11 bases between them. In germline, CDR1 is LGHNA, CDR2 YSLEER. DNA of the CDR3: TGCGCCAGCAGCCAAGATCGACAGCTAGATTCACCCCTCCACTTT. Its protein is CASSQDRQLDSPLHF.

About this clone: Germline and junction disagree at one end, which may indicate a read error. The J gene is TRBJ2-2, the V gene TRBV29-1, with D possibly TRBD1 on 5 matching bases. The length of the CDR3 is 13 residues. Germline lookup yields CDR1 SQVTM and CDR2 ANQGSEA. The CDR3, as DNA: TGCAGCGTTGAGGCGGACAACACCTGGGAGCTGTTTTTT. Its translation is CSVEADNTWELFF.

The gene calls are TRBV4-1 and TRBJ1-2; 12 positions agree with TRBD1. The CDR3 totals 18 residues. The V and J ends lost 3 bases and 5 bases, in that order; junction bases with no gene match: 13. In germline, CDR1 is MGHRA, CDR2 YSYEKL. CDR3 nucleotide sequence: TGCGCCAGCAGCCACGTCGTCCGGGACAGGGGGCGAGGGTATGGCTACACCTTC. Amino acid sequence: CASSHVVRDRGRGYGYTF.

The DNA for the CDR3 is TGTGCCAGCAGTTCCGGGACTAGCAATGCGGATGAGCAGTTCTTC. This gives the protein CASSSGTSNADEQFF. The rearrangement uses TRBV11-2 and TRBJ2-1; TRBD2 matches 9 bases. The CDR3 covers 15 residues. J lost 8 bases, V lost 6 bases, and 11 bases had no gene match. Per the germline V gene, CDR1 is SGHAT and CDR2 is FQNNGV.

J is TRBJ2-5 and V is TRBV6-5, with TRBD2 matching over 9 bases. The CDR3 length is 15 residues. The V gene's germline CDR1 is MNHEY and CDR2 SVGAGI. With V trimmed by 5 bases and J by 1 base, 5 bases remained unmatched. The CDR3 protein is CASSASGGRQETQYF. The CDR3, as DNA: TGTGCCAGCAGTGCCAGCGGGGGGCGCCAAGAGACCCAGTACTTC.

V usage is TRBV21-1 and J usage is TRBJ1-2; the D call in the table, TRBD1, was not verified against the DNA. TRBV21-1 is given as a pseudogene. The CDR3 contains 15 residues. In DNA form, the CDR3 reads TGTGCCAGCACCCCCAGACCAGGCCCCTACTATGGCTACACCTTC. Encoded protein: CASTPRPGPYYGYTF.

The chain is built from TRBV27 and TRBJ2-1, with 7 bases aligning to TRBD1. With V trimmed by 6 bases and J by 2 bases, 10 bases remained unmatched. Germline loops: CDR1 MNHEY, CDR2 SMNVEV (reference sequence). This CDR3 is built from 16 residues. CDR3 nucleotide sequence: TGTGCCAGCAGCCAACCAGGGGGAGTGGCCTACAATGAGCAGTTCTTC. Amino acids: CASSQPGGVAYNEQFF.

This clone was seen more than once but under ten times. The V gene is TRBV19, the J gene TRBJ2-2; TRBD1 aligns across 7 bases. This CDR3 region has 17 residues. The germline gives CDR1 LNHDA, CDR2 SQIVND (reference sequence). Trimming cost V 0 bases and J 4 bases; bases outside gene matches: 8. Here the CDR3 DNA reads TGTGCCAGTAGTATAGAGGGAACAGGGGCTCTCACCGGGGAGCTGTTTTTT. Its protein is CASSIEGTGALTGELFF. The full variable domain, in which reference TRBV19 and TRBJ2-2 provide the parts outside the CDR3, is DGGITQSPKYLFRKEGQNVTLSCEQNLNHDAMYWYRQDPGQGLRLIYYSQIVNDFQKGDIAEGYSVSREKKESFPLTVTSAQKNPTAFYLCASSIEGTGALTGELFFGEGSRLTVL.